The source of this T cell receptor (beta chain) is a study of T-cell memory formation after mild COVID-19 (dated by TCRdb to about 2021). With regard to the full study: Most TCR sequence clusters were specific to one of the two donors. In two donors, T-cell clones that expanded and contracted after mild COVID-19 were followed by sequencing TCRalpha and TCRbeta repertoires longitudinally. Two young, previously healthy adult volunteers made up the cohort, one male and one female.

After removal of 0 bases from V and 3 bases from J, the junction retains 6 bases not matched to a gene. Sequences DFQATT (CDR1) and SNEGSKA (CDR2) are obtained from the germline V gene (reference sequence). The CDR3 starts with the cysteine, ends with the phenylalanine, and has 15 residues. Only the CDR3 DNA stays, 45 bases, in frame from base 1. In regard to this clonotype: Its antigen specificity is not known. Per-base qualities were not stored, and no clone one base away is much larger.

The sequencer listed for this sample is Illumina NovaSeq 6000. TCRalpha and TCRbeta cDNA libraries were built by 5'RACE with constant-segment primers, adding sample barcodes and unique molecular identifiers. RNA was extracted from every sample with Trizol reagent. The libraries were amplified in two PCR steps, and the second step added a second sample barcode and Illumina TruSeq adapters. Sequencing of the libraries was done on an Illumina NovaSeq, producing 2 x 150 bp paired-end reads. In the original analysis: With migec v1.2.7, reads were demultiplexed and then collapsed into UMI-guided consensus sequences. Using mixcr v2.1.11, the UMI consensuses were aligned to TRA and TRB V and J templates and assembled into clonotypes. A clonotype was counted as expanded or contracted only if both edgeR and NoisET called the change significant, with noise models trained on biological replicates. For edgeR calls, the cutoffs were a false discovery rate-adjusted p below 0.01 and a log2 fold-change threshold of 1. As an exploratory analysis of dynamics, PCA with hierarchical clustering was applied to max-normalized trajectories of the 1000 most abundant clonotypes. Each responding clone was given a CD4 or CD8 phenotype based on the CD4+ and CD8+ repertoires, which had been sequenced separately. TCRdb reprocessing: public reads trimmed at Q25 with fastp, clones called with MiXCR, in-frame beta chains kept. Each CDR3 protein appears once, grouped with its most common genes and DNA. For this entry, the V and J calls and clone size follow TCRdb and not the study's own pipeline. For this sample the table gives about 340,000 distinct CDR3 sequences, of which about 20% were detected only once. Of the sample, 21% is held by the ten largest clones.

The full study reports these points: Clones contracting from day 15 to 85 had balanced CD4/CD8 phenotypes, while a second wave expanding from day 15 to 37 was biased towards CD4+. Some responding clones were detected in pre-infection memory, which suggested that pre-existing cross-reactive memory T cells had joined the SARS-CoV-2 response. The study included only a couple of mild cases, and larger cohorts that include severe cases with pre-infection samples were judged to be necessary. SARS-CoV-2 specificity of the second-wave clones peaking on day 37 was not confirmed. Contracting CD4+ clones were located mainly in the CM and EM memory subsets, whereas CD8+ clones were found to be enriched in EMRA.

PBMCs were isolated by Ficoll-Paque density gradient centrifugation. The chain is assembled from TRBV20-1 and TRBJ1-2, with TRBD1 identical over 8 junction bases. This receptor was obtained from a young man who had mild COVID-19 (a few samples of this study predate the infection). The sample titles of this study are shuffled in the database, so cell type and time point are left out; the donor was told from shared clones. Sequencing was carried out using PBMCs or a T cell subset sorted from them (not recorded which). The nucleotide sequence is given as TGCAGTGCTAGAGACAGGGGGCGACGTTACTATGGCTACACCTTC. Its coded protein is CSARDRGRRYYGYTF.